This is a list of T cell receptor beta chains from one sample in a study of early T cells in non-severe SARS-CoV-2 infection. TCRdb analysed the 5' RACE reads with MiXCR anew, one entry per CDR3 protein. The sample comprises under 60,000 distinct CDR3 sequences, 8.7% of which are singletons, and 3.5% to 4% rests with the top ten. Material: whole blood, obtained at baseline. These receptors were taken from an adult who was a healthcare worker with PCR-confirmed SARS-CoV-2 infection or an uninfected control (not recorded which). Both conserved end residues are part of each CDR3. The D gene is left open where the match is weak. Clone size is not always given. Where it is, it says once, few, many or a class for expanded clones.

>TRBJ2-7|TRBV11-2|-|many
TGTGCCAGCAGCTTAGGAGCTTACGAGCAGTACTTC
CASSLGAYEQYF
>TRBJ2-2|TRBV6-2/TRBV6-3|TRBD2|-
TGTGCCAGCACCCGGACATCTAGCGGGGGGACTGGGGAGCTGTTTTTT
CASTRTSSGGTGELFF
>TRBJ1-1|TRBV4-1|TRBD1|many
TGCGCCAGCAGCTATTCCGGGACAGGGGGTAGAACTGAAGCTTTCTTT
CASSYSGTGGRTEAFF
>TRBJ2-3|TRBV11-3|-|many
TGTGCCAGCAGCTTAGATCTAAGCCCATCGTGGACAGATACGCAGTATTTT
CASSLDLSPSWTDTQYF
>TRBJ2-1|TRBV29-1|-|-
TGCAGCGCCTTACTAGGTCGCGATGAGCAGTTCTTC
CSALLGRDEQFF
>TRBJ2-7|TRBV6-5|TRBD1|-
TGTGCCAGCAGTAGAGTCCAGGGGGCCTACGAGCAGTACTTC
CASSRVQGAYEQYF
>TRBJ2-1|TRBV7-3|-|many
TGTGCCAGCAGCGCTACCGGGACCTCGAGGCCGTTCTTC
CASSATGTSRPFF
>TRBJ1-2|TRBV7-6|TRBD1|-
TGTGCCAGCAGCATCCTGGGACAGGGGGACGATGGCTACACCTTC
CASSILGQGDDGYTF
>TRBJ1-1|TRBV5-1|-|many
TGCGCCAGCAGCTTGGGGCAGGGGAGCACTGAAGCTTTCTTT
CASSLGQGSTEAFF
>TRBJ2-7|TRBV10-3|-|-
TGTGCCATCAGATCCGGGACGCTATCCTACGAGCAGTACTTC
CAIRSGTLSYEQYF
>TRBJ2-3|TRBV28|TRBD2|many
TGTGCCAGCAGTTCATCTGGGCTAGCGGTGAGCACAGATACGCAGTATTTT
CASSSSGLAVSTDTQYF
>TRBJ2-3|TRBV21-1|-|-
TGTGCCAGCAGCACGAAGACGGATACGCAGTATTTT
CASSTKTDTQYF
>TRBJ1-1|TRBV4-1|TRBD1|many
TGCGCCAGCAGCCAAGCCTTTCCAGGGGGCTTTGAAGCTTTCTTT
CASSQAFPGGFEAFF
>TRBJ1-1|TRBV30|-|-
TGTGCCTGGAGTGTGGGCCAGAACACTGAAGCTTTCTTT
CAWSVGQNTEAFF
>TRBJ2-5|TRBV11-3|TRBD1|few
TGTGCCAGCAGCTCCAGGGGGCGAGAGACCCAGTACTTC
CASSSRGRETQYF
>TRBJ2-3|TRBV27|-|few
TGTGCCAGCAGTTTTGGCAGGCGAGATACGCAGTATTTT
CASSFGRRDTQYF
>TRBJ2-7|TRBV5-1|TRBD1|-
TGCGCCAGCAGCATGGGACAGGGGAGTCGGGAGCAGTACTTC
CASSMGQGSREQYF
>TRBJ2-1|TRBV7-2|-|many
TGTGCCAGCAGCTTAGAGCCTAGCCAGCATCAGCAGTTCTTC
CASSLEPSQHQQFF
>TRBJ1-1|TRBV5-1|-|few
TGCGCCAGCAGCTCAGGGCACGGATTGAACACTGAAGCTTTCTTT
CASSSGHGLNTEAFF
>TRBJ1-1|TRBV30|-|many
TGTGCCTGGAGTCCTAAAGGCACTGAAGCTTTCTTT
CAWSPKGTEAFF
>TRBJ2-1|TRBV20-1|TRBD2|-
TGCAGTGCCCGAGGAGGGAAGCGGGGGCGGAGCAATGAGCAGTTCTTC
CSARGGKRGRSNEQFF
>TRBJ1-1|TRBV5-4|-|many
TGTGCCAGCAGCCAAGGGACGGGGGTGTCCACTGAAGCTTTCTTT
CASSQGTGVSTEAFF
>TRBJ2-2|TRBV7-8|TRBD1|-
TGTGCCAGCAGCACGGGACAGCTGAACACCGGGGAGCTGTTTTTT
CASSTGQLNTGELFF
>TRBJ2-2|TRBV29-1|TRBD1|few
TGCAGCTCCACAGGGGTCTCCACCGGGGAGCTGTTTTTT
CSSTGVSTGELFF
>TRBJ2-1|TRBV6-1|-|-
TGTGCCAGCAGTGAAACAGGGGAGGCCTACAATGAGCAGTTCTTC
CASSETGEAYNEQFF
>TRBJ2-3|TRBV7-9|-|medium-sized
TGTGCCAGCAGCCCGGTGGGGGTTTCGGGTACGCAGTATTTT
CASSPVGVSGTQYF
>TRBJ2-6|TRBV28|-|few
TGTGCCAGCCACCTCCCCACCCTGACTTTC
CASHLPTLTF
>TRBJ2-6|TRBV6-6|-|-
TGTGCCAGCAGTCCCGATACCTTGGGGGCCAACGTCCTGACTTTC
CASSPDTLGANVLTF
>TRBJ1-1|TRBV27|-|many
TGTGCCAGCAGTTTCTCCCAGAACACTGAAGCTTTCTTT
CASSFSQNTEAFF
>TRBJ1-1|TRBV21-1|-|few
TGTGCCAGCAGCAAAGCGGTCCCCCCGGGCCCGGGTACTGAAGCTTTCTTT
CASSKAVPPGPGTEAFF
>TRBJ1-6|TRBV7-8|-|few
TGTGCCAGCAGCTGGGGTAATTCACCCCTCCACTTT
CASSWGNSPLHF
>TRBJ1-4|TRBV20-1|-|-
TGCAGTGCCGCGCCACAGATAACTAATGAAAAACTGTTTTTT
CSAAPQITNEKLFF
>TRBJ2-1|TRBV7-6|TRBD2|few
TGTGCCAGCAGCCAGGGTAAAGCGGGAGGGTACTACAATGAGCAGTTCTTC
CASSQGKAGGYYNEQFF
>TRBJ2-1|TRBV21-1|-|-
TGTGCCAGCAGCAAATGTTGGACAGGGGCGGGAAATGAGCAGTTCTTC
CASSKCWTGAGNEQFF
>TRBJ2-1|TRBV6-1|-|few
TGTGCCAACGAGGCTTTGGGCGATGAGCAGTTCTTC
CANEALGDEQFF
>TRBJ2-3|TRBV7-9|-|few
TGTGCCAGCAGCTTAATTTCGGCAGGAGGAAGAGATACGCAGTATTTT
CASSLISAGGRDTQYF
>TRBJ2-1|TRBV9|TRBD2|few
TGTGCCAGCAGCCCTTATGAAGCGGGATCCCCCCATGAGCAGTTCTTC
CASSPYEAGSPHEQFF
>TRBJ2-7|TRBV7-9|TRBD1|few
TGTGCCAGCAGCCGATCAACAGGGGGACGCTACGAGCAGTACTTC
CASSRSTGGRYEQYF
>TRBJ2-4|TRBV3-1|-|many
TGTGCCAGCAGCCCGATTAGAGGGGGGGCGGGCAAAAACATTCAGTACTTC
CASSPIRGGAGKNIQYF
>TRBJ2-2|TRBV20-1|TRBD1|once
TGCAGTGCTCCAAGAGGGACAGGGTTAGCCGGGGAGCTGTTTTTT
CSAPRGTGLAGELFF